This T cell receptor beta chain was recovered during a study of regulatory and conventional T cells in RAG deficiency (dated by TCRdb to 2017 to 2019). For the study in its entirety: High-throughput TCR beta sequencing was used to compare the diversity and composition of the Treg, conventional CD4+ and CD8+ T cell repertoires of RAG-deficient patients with those of healthy controls.

Library generation was performed with the immunoSEQ multiplex PCR assay. Rearranged TCR beta chain products were amplified from genomic DNA of sorted T-cell subsets and sequenced. The authors' analysis ran thus. Shannon entropy and Simpson indices were used to measure how diverse the repertoire of productive TCR beta rearrangements was. To gauge clonal expansion, the frequencies of the 100 most abundant productive TCR beta clonotypes among total reads were added together. The TRB repertoires were evaluated with a self-reactivity index based on amino acid usage at CDR3beta positions 6 and 7. Two-way ANOVA was used for repertoire analyses, while Student t or Mann-Whitney tests were used for flow cytometric analyses. Sourced from immuneACCESS, this table was stored by TCRdb with only in-frame sequences that have V and J called. A share of the clones is absent; for the studies checked, an unresolved V gene accounts for under half, and the remainder has no known explanation. The V and J calls and clone size were taken over from that table, and D and trimming were inferred from the DNA. The sample table holds tens of thousands of clones, of which around 96% were seen once. 0.35% of the sample is held by the ten biggest clonotypes.

Conventional CD4+ T cells were purified from blood as CD25-low CD127-high cells before genomic DNA extraction. Several healthy control donors were used as the comparison group for repertoire analyses. The investigation overall reported the following: Shorter CDR3 lengths were found in all patient T-cell subsets, and >85% Treg-Tconv repertoire overlap at nucleotide and amino acid level was observed in Omenn syndrome patients. RAG-deficient patients showed markedly lower Shannon entropy and higher Simpson indices than control T-cell subpopulations. Some T-cell subset analyses were not performed for some subjects. Compared with controls, Omenn syndrome and CID/AS patients had approximately 99-fold fewer unique TCR beta sequences in Treg cells, whereas the reduction in the other subsets was roughly 10-fold. Sorted CD25-high CD127-low cells from Omenn syndrome patients may represent peripherally activated cells rather than bona fide Treg cells.

Based on the germline V gene, the CDR1 and CDR2 sequences are SGHTA and FQGNSA. From the cysteine up to the phenylalanine, the CDR3 has a length of 16 residues. CDR3 DNA is the only sequence kept; it has 48 bases, read in frame from the first base. V drops 2 bases and J drops 1 base, leaving 11 bases in between. As concerns this clone: Its target antigen remains unknown. Per-nucleotide qualities are absent, and no much larger clonotype sits a single base away.

These records were also assigned to another study, of regulatory T cells. As described in the second report: The multiplex PCR relied on 52 forward TRBV primers and 13 reverse TRBJ primers, and amplification bias was corrected through assay-based and computational methods. In patients, repertoires had restricted unique TRB V-J pairs and skewed V and J gene usage, with regulatory T cells showing the most marked changes. The study compared T-cell receptor beta repertoires of sorted regulatory, conventional CD4+ and CD8+ T cells between CD3G-deficient patients and healthy controls. Peripheral blood mononuclear cells were isolated by Ficoll density separation. Within the immunoSEQ assay, multiplex PCR amplified rearranged TRB loci from genomic DNA. TRB amplicons were sequenced on an Illumina HiSeq platform. Custom algorithms error-filtered the raw sequences and aligned the raw sequences to reference gene sequences, after which the immunoSEQ online tools were used for analysis. Productive and nonproductive TRB rearrangement frequencies were evaluated among both unique and total sequences. Groups were compared by t tests, Mann-Whitney tests or two-way ANOVA performed in Prism software.

This TCR came from a human donor in good health. What was sequenced was CD25- CD4+ T cells sorted from blood. The sequence is built from TRBV7-2 and TRBJ1-4, with TRBD1 as a weak D call on 5 bases. The CDR3 sequence is CASSLRGGGTNEKLFF. The DNA is TGTGCCAGCAGCTTACGTGGGGGGGGAACTAATGAAAAACTGTTTTTT.